These 21 T cell receptor beta chains came from one sample sequenced in a study of vaccination and CD4 T cells after COVID-19. Sample treatment: approximately 9-day PBMC culture with coronavirus spike peptide pools or control peptides (ViraFEST assay). Ahead of the COVID-19 pandemic (2011-2018), the CD4+ T cells of the unexposed donor were collected. Their target antigens are unknown. The Oncomine TCR Beta short-read assay was applied to DNA of cultured CD4+ T cells. TCRdb independently ran MiXCR on the PCR reads; one entry per CDR3 protein. There are some 7,000 distinct CDR3 sequences in the sample; 33% occur only once, and approximately 28% lies in the top ten. Sequenced material: CD4+ T cells from blood, cultured in vitro. The receptors derive from a human donor in good health.

The chain combines TRBV6-2 or TRBV6-3 with TRBJ2-7; the D gene is possibly TRBD1 (5 bases). Between the trimmed V and J ends, which lost 5 bases and 6 bases, there was a span of 17 bases. CDR3 length: 14 amino acids. Germline CDR1 reads MNHEY; CDR2 reads SVGEGT. The DNA for the CDR3 is TGTGCCAGCAGTGTGACTTTCAGGGCCCTCGAGCAGTACTTC. Translated: CASSVTFRALEQYF.

This clonotype occurred a few times. V usage is TRBV20-1 and J usage is TRBJ1-5; 10 bases agree with TRBD1. Per germline, CDR1 DFQATT and CDR2 SNEGSKA (reference sequence). This CDR3 is built from 13 residues. Trimming took 5 bases from V and 4 from J; bases not matched to a gene: 2. The CDR3 DNA reads as TGCAGTGCTCCGGGACAGGGGAATCAGCCCCAGCATTTT. It translates to CSAPGQGNQPQHF.

This clonotype was found a few times. The chain couples TRBV7-9 to TRBJ1-1; the D is unclear. The V end lost 8 bases, the J end lost 1 base, and 8 bases lay between the germline ends. The germline V gene has CDR1 SEHNR and CDR2 FQNEAQ (reference sequence). The CDR3 totals 12 residues. CDR3: CASSAKNTEAFF. The CDR3 region has the DNA TGTGCCAGCTCCGCCAAGAACACTGAAGCTTTCTTT.

The chain uses TRBV27 and TRBJ1-2; a possible D gene is TRBD1 (5 bases). Deletions cut 5 bases from V and 0 bases from J, with 10 bases between. The CDR3 has 14 amino acids. Looked up from germline, CDR1 is MNHEY and CDR2 is SMNVEV (reference sequence). CDR3 in DNA: TGTGCCAGCAGTCTGGACACATCTAACTATGGCTACACCTTC. Translation: CASSLDTSNYGYTF.

This chain connects TRBV12-3 or TRBV12-4 to TRBJ2-5; TRBD2 aligns across 11 bases. V was clipped by 2 bases and J by 4 bases; unmatched bases: 9. This CDR3 has 17 residues. The CDR3 spells CASSLRTSGLGLETQYF. In DNA form, the CDR3 reads TGTGCCAGCAGTTTAAGGACTAGCGGGTTAGGGTTAGAGACCCAGTACTTC.

This clonotype qualifies as medium-sized. This sequence joins TRBV20-1 and TRBJ1-6, with 8 positions matching TRBD1. Germline V gene data show CDR1 as DFQATT and CDR2 as SNEGSKA (reference sequence). The CDR3 sequence is 14 residues long. V lost 5 bases and J lost 6; bases outside the gene matches: 6. The CDR3 coding sequence is TGCAGTGCTGGCGGACAGGGCGGTAATTCACCCCTCCACTTT. Protein product: CSAGGQGGNSPLHF.

The rearrangement joins TRBV12-3 or TRBV12-4 to TRBJ1-1, with D unresolved. Trimming cost V 4 bases and J 5 bases, with 11 bases left between them. CDR3 length: 13 residues. The CDR3 sequence: CASSSPIGTEAFF. The CDR3 DNA follows: TGTGCCAGCAGTTCCCCCATAGGAACTGAAGCTTTCTTT.

This chain joins TRBV9 and TRBJ1-5; the match to TRBD1 covers 9 bases. CDR1 and CDR2 (germline): SGDLS, YYNGEE. This CDR3 has 17 residues. Trimming at V came to 0 bases and at J to 6 bases, leaving 10 bases not matched to a gene. The CDR3 nucleotides read TGTGCCAGCAGCGTAGGGGTAGGGGACAGGGATGGTCAGCCCCAGCATTTT. Amino acids: CASSVGVGDRDGQPQHF.

This clonotype occurred a few times. This rearrangement joins TRBV7-9 to TRBJ2-3; 8 nucleotides line up with TRBD1. From germline, CDR1 is SEHNR and CDR2 FQNEAQ (reference sequence). Trimming cost V 2 bases and J 5 bases; bases outside gene matches: 12. The CDR3 contains 17 residues. The CDR3 loop is CASSLLWTGSIRDTQYF. CDR3 in DNA: TGTGCCAGCAGCTTATTGTGGACAGGGTCAATCCGAGATACGCAGTATTTT.

This CDR3 is CASSARGTGSTEAFF. CDR3 DNA: TGTGCCAGCAGTGCTCGGGGGACAGGGAGCACTGAAGCTTTCTTT. V usage is TRBV6-1 and J usage is TRBJ1-1; TRBD1 matches at 9 bases. Per the germline V gene, CDR1 is MNHNS and CDR2 is SASEGT. The CDR3 spans 15 residues. The V gene end was trimmed by 4 bases and the J gene end by 4 bases; junction bases not matched to a gene: 7.

The chain uses TRBV11-1 and TRBJ2-3; perhaps TRBD2 as D (6 bases). The V gene's germline CDR1 is SGHAT and CDR2 FQDESV (reference sequence). CDR3 length equals 15 residues. V was pared by 0 bases and J by 3 bases, with 10 bases between. As DNA, the CDR3 is TGTGCCAGCAGCTTAGCAAGACGGGGGACAGATACGCAGTATTTT. This translates into CASSLARRGTDTQYF.

Only a few counts were recorded for this clonotype. The chain carries TRBV29-1 and TRBJ2-3; no clear D gene. In germline, CDR1 is SQVTM, CDR2 ANQGSEA. The CDR3 contains 12 residues. V lost 5 bases, J lost 2 bases, and 8 bases lay in between. CDR3 sequence (DNA): TGCAGCGTTCTCGCAGCCACAGATACGCAGTATTTT. It encodes CSVLAATDTQYF.

V usage is TRBV20-1 and J usage is TRBJ2-3, with D perhaps TRBD2 (7 bases). The V end was cut by 2 bases, the J end by 0 bases, with 18 bases between. Germline loops: CDR1 DFQATT, CDR2 SNEGSKA (reference sequence). CDR3 size: 17 residues. The CDR3 protein is CSARLPGGTTSTDTQYF. Here the CDR3 DNA reads TGCAGTGCTAGACTACCGGGGGGCACTACTAGCACAGATACGCAGTATTTT.

The rearrangement joins TRBV20-1 to TRBJ1-1; 11 nucleotides agree with TRBD1. CDR3 length: 14 amino acids. The germline V gene has CDR1 DFQATT and CDR2 SNEGSKA (reference sequence). J lost 1 base, V lost 6 bases, and 4 bases had no gene match. CDR3 bases: TGCAGTGCAGGACAGGGGGCTCAGAACACTGAAGCTTTCTTT. It yields the protein CSAGQGAQNTEAFF.

This clonotype was counted only a few times. The chain is built from TRBV6-1 and TRBJ1-2, with a tentative D call TRBD1 (5 bases). Germline CDR1 reads MNHNS; CDR2 reads SASEGT. The CDR3 sequence is 14 residues long. V was shortened by 5 bases and J by 0 bases, with 10 bases between the two germline ends. The CDR3 reads CASSLRVPNYGYTF. In DNA form, the CDR3 reads TGTGCCAGCAGTCTCAGGGTCCCTAACTATGGCTACACCTTC.

The chain has TRBV12-3 or TRBV12-4 and TRBJ2-7; tentative D call: TRBD1 (5 bases). CDR3 length: 12 residues. The V end lost 4 bases, the J end lost 6 bases, and 10 bases lay between the germline ends. The CDR3 protein is CASSSKGFEQYF. CDR3 bases: TGTGCCAGCAGTTCCAAGGGGTTCGAGCAGTACTTC.

A note on this clonotype: No conserved phenylalanine or tryptophan is present at the end of the CDR3, so a read error is the likely explanation. The gene calls are TRBV9 and TRBJ2-5, with D perhaps TRBD1 (6 bases). The germline V gene encodes CDR1 SGDLS and CDR2 YYNGEE. Deletions cut 4 bases from V and 0 bases from J, with 13 bases between. The CDR3 is 15 amino acids. CDR3: CASSLGTIYQETQYL. CDR3 bases: TGTGCCAGCAGCCTCGGGACAATTTACCAAGAGACCCAGTACTTA.

This clonotype was counted a few times. The chain uses TRBV2 and TRBJ1-1; D may be TRBD1 (5 bases). This CDR3 has 11 amino acids. Germline assignment: CDR1 SNHLY and CDR2 FYNNEI. With 6 bases removed from V and 8 bases from J, the gap between germline ends came to 10 bases. The CDR3 protein is CASREGSEAFF. In DNA, the CDR3 is TGTGCCAGCAGAGAGGGGTCCGAAGCTTTCTTT.

Regarding this clonotype: One end of the junction is discordant with germline, which a read error may explain. The gene calls are TRBV5-6 and TRBJ1-5, with a tentative D call TRBD1 (5 bases). The CDR3 extends over 14 amino acids. In germline, CDR1 is SGHDT, CDR2 YYEEEE. The CDR3 protein is CVSSLQGDRQPQHF. In DNA form, the CDR3 reads TGTGTCAGCAGCTTGCAGGGAGATCGTCAGCCCCAGCATTTT.

This chain connects TRBV6-4 to TRBJ1-1; no clear D gene. V dropped 8 bases and J dropped 6 bases, with 16 bases sitting between them. The CDR3 has 13 residues. Germline V gives CDR1 MRHNA, CDR2 SNTAGT. The CDR3 reads CASGMTLEAEAFF. The CDR3 bases are TGTGCCAGCGGTATGACGTTGGAGGCTGAAGCTTTCTTT.

The chain combines TRBV29-1 with TRBJ2-3; weak D call: TRBD2 (6 bases). Trimming stripped 3 bases from V and 3 bases from J, with 13 bases between. The CDR3 totals 14 residues. Germline lookup yields CDR1 SQVTM and CDR2 ANQGSEA. CDR3 sequence: CSVDRAGSTDTQYF. The CDR3 DNA reads as TGCAGCGTTGACAGGGCCGGGAGTACAGATACGCAGTATTTT.